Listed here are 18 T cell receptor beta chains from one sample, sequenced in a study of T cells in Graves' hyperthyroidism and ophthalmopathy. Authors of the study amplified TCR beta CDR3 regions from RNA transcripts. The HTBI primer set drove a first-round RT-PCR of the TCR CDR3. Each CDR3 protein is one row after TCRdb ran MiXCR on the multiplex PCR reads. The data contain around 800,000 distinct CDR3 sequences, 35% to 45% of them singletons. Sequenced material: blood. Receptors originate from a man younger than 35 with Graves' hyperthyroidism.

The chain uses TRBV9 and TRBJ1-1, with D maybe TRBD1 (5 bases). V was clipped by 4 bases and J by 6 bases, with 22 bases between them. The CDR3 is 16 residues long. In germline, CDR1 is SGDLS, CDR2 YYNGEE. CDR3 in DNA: TGTGCCAGCAGCCCCAGACTTGGGGGGGATGGGGCTGAAGCTTTCTTT. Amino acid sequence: CASSPRLGGDGAEAFF.

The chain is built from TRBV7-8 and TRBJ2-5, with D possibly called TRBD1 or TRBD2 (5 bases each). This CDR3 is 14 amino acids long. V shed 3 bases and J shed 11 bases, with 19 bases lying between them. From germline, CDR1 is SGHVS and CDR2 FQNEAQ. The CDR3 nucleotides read TGTGCCAGCAGCTTCGGGCGGCATGGGGGTGAGCAGTACTTC. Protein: CASSFGRHGGEQYF.

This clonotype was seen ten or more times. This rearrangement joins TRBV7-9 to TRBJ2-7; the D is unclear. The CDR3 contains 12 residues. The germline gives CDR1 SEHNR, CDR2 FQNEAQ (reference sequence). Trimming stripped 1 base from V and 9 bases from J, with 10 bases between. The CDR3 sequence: CASSLGGVAQYF. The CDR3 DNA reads TGTGCCAGCAGCTTAGGCGGTGTTGCGCAGTACTTC. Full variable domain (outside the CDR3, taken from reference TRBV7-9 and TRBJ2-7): DTGVSQNPRHKITKRGQNVTFRCDPISEHNRLYWYRQTLGQGPEFLTYFQNEAQLEKSRLLSDRFSAERPKGSFSTLEIQRTEQGDSAMYLCASSLGGVAQYFGPGTRLTVT.

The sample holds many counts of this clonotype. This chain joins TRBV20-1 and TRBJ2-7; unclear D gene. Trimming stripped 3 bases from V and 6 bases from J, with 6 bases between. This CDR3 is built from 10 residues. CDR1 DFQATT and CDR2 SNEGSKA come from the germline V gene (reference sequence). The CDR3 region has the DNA TGCAGTGCTAGCCGGTCCGAGCAGTACTTC. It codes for CSASRSEQYF.

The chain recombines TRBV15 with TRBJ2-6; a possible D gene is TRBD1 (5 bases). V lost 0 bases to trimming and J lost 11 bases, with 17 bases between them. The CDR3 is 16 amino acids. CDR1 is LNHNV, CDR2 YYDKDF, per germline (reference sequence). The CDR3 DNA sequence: TGTGCCACCAGCAGAGAAGGGGCGGTTTGGTCCTACGTCCTGACTTTC. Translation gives CATSREGAVWSYVLTF.

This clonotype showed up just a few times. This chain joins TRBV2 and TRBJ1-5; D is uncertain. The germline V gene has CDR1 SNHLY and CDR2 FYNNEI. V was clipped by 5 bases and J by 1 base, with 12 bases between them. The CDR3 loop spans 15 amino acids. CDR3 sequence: CASSREERSNQPQHF. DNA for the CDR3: TGTGCCAGCAGTCGAGAGGAGAGGAGCAATCAGCCCCAGCATTTT.

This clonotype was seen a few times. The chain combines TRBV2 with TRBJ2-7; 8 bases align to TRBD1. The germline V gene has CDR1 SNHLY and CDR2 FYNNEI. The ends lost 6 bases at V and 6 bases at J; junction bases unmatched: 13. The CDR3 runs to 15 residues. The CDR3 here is CASSLLGQGLGEQYF. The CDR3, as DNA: TGTGCCAGCAGCCTTCTAGGACAGGGTCTTGGCGAGCAGTACTTC.

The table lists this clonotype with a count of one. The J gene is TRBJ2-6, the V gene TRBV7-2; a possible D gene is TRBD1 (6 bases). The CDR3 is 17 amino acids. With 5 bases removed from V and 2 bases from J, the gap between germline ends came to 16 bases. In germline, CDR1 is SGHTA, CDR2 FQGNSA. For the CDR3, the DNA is TGTGCCAGCAGCCGACCTCCAGGGGAGCCTGGGGCCAACGTCCTGACTTTC. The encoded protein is CASSRPPGEPGANVLTF.

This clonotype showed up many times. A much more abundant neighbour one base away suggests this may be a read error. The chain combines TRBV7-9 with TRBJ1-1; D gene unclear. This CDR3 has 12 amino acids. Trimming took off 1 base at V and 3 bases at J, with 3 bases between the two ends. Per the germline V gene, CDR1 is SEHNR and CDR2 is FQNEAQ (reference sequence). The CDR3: CASSLGYTEAFF. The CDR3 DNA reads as TGTGCCAGCAGCTTAGGGTACACTGAAGCTTTCTTT.

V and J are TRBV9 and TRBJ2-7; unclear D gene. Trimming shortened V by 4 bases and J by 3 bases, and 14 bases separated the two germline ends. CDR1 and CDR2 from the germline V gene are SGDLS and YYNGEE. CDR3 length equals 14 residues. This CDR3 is CASSQVSNGYEQYF. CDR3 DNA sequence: TGTGCCAGCAGCCAAGTAAGCAACGGCTACGAGCAGTACTTC.

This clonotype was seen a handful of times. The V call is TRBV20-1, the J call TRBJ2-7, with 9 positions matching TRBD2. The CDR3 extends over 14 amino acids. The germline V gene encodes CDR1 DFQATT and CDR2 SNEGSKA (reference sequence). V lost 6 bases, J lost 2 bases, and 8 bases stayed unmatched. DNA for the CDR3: TGCAGTGCATCGAGAGCGGGAGGTCCCTACGAGCAGTACTTC. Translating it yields CSASRAGGPYEQYF.

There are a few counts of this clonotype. The CDR3 region has the DNA TGCGCCAGCAGCGAACGGACCAAGTCCTACGAGCAGTACTTC. Amino acid sequence: CASSERTKSYEQYF. The chain employs TRBV5-1 and TRBJ2-7; D is uncertain. Germline V gene sequence: CDR1 SGHRS, CDR2 YFSETQ. CDR3 size: 14 residues. The V end was cut by 4 bases, the J end by 1 base, with 12 bases between.

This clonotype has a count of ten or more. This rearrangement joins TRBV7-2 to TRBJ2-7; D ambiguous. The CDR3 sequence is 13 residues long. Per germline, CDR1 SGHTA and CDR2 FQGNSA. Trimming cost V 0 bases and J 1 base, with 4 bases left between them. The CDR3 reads CASSLAYSYEQYF. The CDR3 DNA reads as TGTGCCAGCAGCTTAGCCTATTCCTACGAGCAGTACTTC.

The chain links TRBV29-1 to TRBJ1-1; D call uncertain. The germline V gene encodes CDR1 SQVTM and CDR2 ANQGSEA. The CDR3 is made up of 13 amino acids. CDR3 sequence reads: CSRSGRMNTEAFF. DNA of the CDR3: TGCAGTCGTTCCGGCCGCATGAACACTGAAGCTTTCTTT.

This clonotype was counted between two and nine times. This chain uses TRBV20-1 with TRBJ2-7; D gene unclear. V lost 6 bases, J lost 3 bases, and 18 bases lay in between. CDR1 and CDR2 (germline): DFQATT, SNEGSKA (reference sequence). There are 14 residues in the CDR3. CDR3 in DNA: TGCAGTGCCCTCGGGCAGGACCACTTCTACGAGCAGTACTTC. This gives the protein CSALGQDHFYEQYF.

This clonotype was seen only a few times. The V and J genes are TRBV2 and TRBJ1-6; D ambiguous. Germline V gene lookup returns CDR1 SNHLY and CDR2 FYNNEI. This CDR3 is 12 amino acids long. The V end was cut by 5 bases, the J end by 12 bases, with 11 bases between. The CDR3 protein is CASSYSGKPLHF. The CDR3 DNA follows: TGTGCCAGCAGTTACAGCGGGAAACCCCTCCACTTT.

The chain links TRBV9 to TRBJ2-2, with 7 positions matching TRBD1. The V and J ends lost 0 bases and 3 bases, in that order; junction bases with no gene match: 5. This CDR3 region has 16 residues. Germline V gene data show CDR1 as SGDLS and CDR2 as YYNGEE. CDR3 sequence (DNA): TGTGCCAGCAGCGTAGATGCAGGGGGATACACCGGGGAGCTGTTTTTT. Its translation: CASSVDAGGYTGELFF.

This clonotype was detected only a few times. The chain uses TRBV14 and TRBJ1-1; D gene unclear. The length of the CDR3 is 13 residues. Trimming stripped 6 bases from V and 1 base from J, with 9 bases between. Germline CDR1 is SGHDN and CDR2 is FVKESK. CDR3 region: CASRPSANTEAFF. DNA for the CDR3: TGTGCCAGCAGGCCCTCAGCGAACACTGAAGCTTTCTTT.